This T cell receptor (beta chain) was obtained from a study of T cell responses to AZD1222 COVID-19 vaccine. Measured with immunoSEQ multiplex PCR; TCRdb has only the in-frame clones, and not every one. The sample consists of around 70,000 clones, about 88% of them appearing once. This clone was recorded once. Its antigen is undetermined. Study results and caveats: Donors skewed white British and female; clonal diversity was possibly underestimated. The number of AZD1222 recipients seropositive at baseline was only 5 to 7.

The sample consisted of peripheral blood, taken on day 0 of AZD1222 vaccination. The TCR sequence derives from an adult in good health.

As DNA, the CDR3 is TGTGCCAGCAGTGACCTAGCGGGAGGGCCCAATGAGCAGTTCTTC. This translates into CASSDLAGGPNEQFF. The chain employs TRBV6-4 and TRBJ2-1, with 12 bases matching TRBD2. The CDR3 is made up of 15 amino acids. CDR1 MRHNA and CDR2 SNTAGT come from the germline V gene. The V segment lost 2 bases and the J segment 6 bases; nucleotides outside the gene matches: 2.